The rows below give T cell receptor beta chains drawn from one sample of a study of beta chain features in type 1 diabetes. Profiling relied on immunoSEQ multiplex PCR, and the TCRdb table lists in-frame clones only, not all of them. The profile shows approximately 84,000 clones, roughly 31% of them singletons. The sequenced sample was stem cell memory CD4+ T cells from blood. The receptors were gathered from a woman aged 18-29 years in good health. CDR3s include the opening cysteine and the closing phenylalanine or tryptophan. Fields, in order: V gene, D gene, clone size, J gene, CDR3 protein, CDR3 DNA. The D gene is left open where the match is weak. Only part of the rows carry a size: once, few, many, or a class if the clone is expanded.

V: TRBV5-4
D: TRBD2
size: NA
J: TRBJ2-1
CDR3: CASSPRLAGGPEGEQFF
DNA: TGTGCCAGCAGCCCTCGACTAGCGGGGGGTCCTGAGGGTGAGCAGTTCTTC

V: TRBV7-9
D: TRBD1
size: NA
J: TRBJ2-1
CDR3: CASSLPGQSTYNEQFF
DNA: TGTGCCAGCAGCCTCCCGGGACAGAGTACCTACAATGAGCAGTTCTTC

V: TRBV15
D: TRBD1
size: NA
J: TRBJ1-4
CDR3: CATSTEQGGKLFF
DNA: TGTGCCACCAGCACGGAACAGGGGGGGAAACTGTTTTTT

V: TRBV18
D: NA
size: few
J: TRBJ2-1
CDR3: CASRALASAYNEQFF
DNA: TGTGCCAGCCGGGCCTTAGCGTCCGCCTACAATGAGCAGTTCTTC

V: TRBV11-2
D: TRBD1
size: few
J: TRBJ2-7
CDR3: CASSHGARDSTYEQYF
DNA: TGTGCCAGCAGCCACGGGGCTAGGGACAGCACATACGAGCAGTACTTC

V: TRBV4-1
D: TRBD1
size: NA
J: TRBJ1-5
CDR3: CASSQYVRTGEGQPQHF
DNA: TGCGCCAGCAGCCAATACGTAAGGACAGGGGAAGGTCAGCCCCAGCATTTT

V: TRBV4-2
D: NA
size: NA
J: TRBJ1-6
CDR3: CASSQDLAGVNSPLHF
DNA: TGTGCCAGCAGCCAAGATCTCGCGGGAGTTAATTCACCCCTCCACTTT

V: TRBV5-1
D: NA
size: NA
J: TRBJ2-7
CDR3: CASSFRSEQYF
DNA: TGCGCCAGCAGCTTTCGTTCCGAGCAGTACTTC

V: TRBV6-6
D: TRBD2
size: few
J: TRBJ2-2
CDR3: CASSPERGANGELFF
DNA: TGTGCCAGCAGCCCAGAGCGGGGGGCAAACGGGGAGCTGTTTTTT

V: TRBV5-5
D: TRBD2
size: NA
J: TRBJ2-7
CDR3: CASSLAKGLATYEQYF
DNA: TGTGCCAGCAGCTTGGCCAAAGGACTAGCGACCTACGAGCAGTACTTC

V: TRBV7-2
D: TRBD2
size: few
J: TRBJ2-3
CDR3: CASSLNSGTTTDTQYF
DNA: TGTGCCAGCAGCTTAAATAGCGGGACAACCACAGATACGCAGTATTTT

V: TRBV5-1
D: TRBD2
size: NA
J: TRBJ2-5
CDR3: CASSLGTSGGETQYF
DNA: TGCGCCAGCAGCTTAGGGACTAGCGGGGGAGAGACCCAGTACTTC

V: TRBV15
D: TRBD1
size: once
J: TRBJ1-1
CDR3: CATSSGTGGDTEAFF
DNA: TGTGCCACCAGCAGTGGGACAGGGGGGGACACTGAAGCTTTCTTT

V: TRBV5-6
D: NA
size: few
J: TRBJ2-5
CDR3: CASSLTRGGGETQYF
DNA: TGTGCCAGCAGCTTGACACGTGGGGGCGGTGAGACCCAGTACTTC

V: TRBV6-1
D: NA
size: NA
J: TRBJ1-5
CDR3: CASRTTGQAGQPQHF
DNA: TGTGCCAGCAGGACGACTGGGCAAGCGGGCCAGCCCCAGCATTTT

V: TRBV28
D: NA
size: NA
J: TRBJ1-2
CDR3: CASAKDSRTYGYTF
DNA: TGTGCCAGCGCGAAAGACAGTAGAACCTATGGCTACACCTTC

V: TRBV2
D: NA
size: few
J: TRBJ2-7
CDR3: CASSEHASSYEQYF
DNA: TGTGCCAGCAGTGAACACGCTAGCTCCTACGAGCAGTACTTC

V: TRBV5-1
D: NA
size: few
J: TRBJ2-7
CDR3: CASGVENEQYF
DNA: TGCGCCAGCGGAGTTGAGAACGAGCAGTACTTC

V: TRBV7-9
D: NA
size: few
J: TRBJ1-2
CDR3: CASSYPWGRNGYTF
DNA: TGTGCCAGCAGCTACCCTTGGGGGCGCAATGGCTACACCTTC

V: TRBV5-4
D: NA
size: few
J: TRBJ2-2
CDR3: CASSTGEGFAGELFF
DNA: TGTGCCAGCAGCACGGGAGAAGGGTTCGCCGGGGAGCTGTTTTTT

V: TRBV6-1
D: TRBD2
size: NA
J: TRBJ2-3
CDR3: CASSGPGSGGVGDTQYF
DNA: TGTGCCAGCAGTGGACCGGGAAGCGGGGGGGTCGGGGATACGCAGTATTTT

V: TRBV11-3
D: TRBD1
size: few
J: TRBJ2-1
CDR3: CASSLTGLDYNEQFF
DNA: TGTGCCAGCAGCTTGACAGGGTTGGACTACAATGAGCAGTTCTTC

V: TRBV18
D: TRBD1
size: NA
J: TRBJ1-1
CDR3: CASSEGAFDTEAFF
DNA: TGTGCCAGCTCAGAGGGGGCCTTCGACACTGAAGCTTTCTTT

V: TRBV13
D: NA
size: NA
J: TRBJ1-1
CDR3: CASSLGLEASVFF
DNA: TGTGCCAGCAGCTTAGGGCTCGAGGCTTCGGTTTTCTTT

V: TRBV5-1
D: NA
size: NA
J: TRBJ1-1
CDR3: CASSLPRLDLNTEAFF
DNA: TGCGCCAGCAGCCTTCCCCGGTTGGACTTGAACACTGAAGCTTTCTTT

V: TRBV10-3
D: TRBD2
size: many
J: TRBJ2-1
CDR3: CAIGPKTSGSNEQFF
DNA: TGTGCCATCGGCCCTAAAACTAGCGGGAGTAATGAGCAGTTCTTC

V: TRBV13
D: NA
size: few
J: TRBJ2-3
CDR3: CASSFTQGTQYF
DNA: TGTGCCAGCAGCTTCACTCAGGGTACGCAGTATTTT

V: TRBV18
D: TRBD1
size: NA
J: TRBJ2-1
CDR3: CASSGSGTDNEQFF
DNA: TGTGCCAGCTCAGGGTCAGGGACAGACAATGAGCAGTTCTTC

V: TRBV7-2
D: TRBD1
size: NA
J: TRBJ1-2
CDR3: CASSLARTGLGYTF
DNA: TGTGCCAGCAGCTTAGCGAGGACAGGTCTAGGCTACACCTTC

V: TRBV10-3
D: TRBD2
size: NA
J: TRBJ2-3
CDR3: CAIRQREGEDTQYF
DNA: TGTGCCATCAGACAGCGGGAGGGCGAGGATACGCAGTATTTT

V: TRBV11-3
D: NA
size: few
J: TRBJ1-2
CDR3: CASSLEAGRGGYTF
DNA: TGTGCCAGCAGCTTAGAAGCGGGTCGAGGTGGCTACACCTTC

V: TRBV9
D: NA
size: once
J: TRBJ1-1
CDR3: CASSVNGGLAFF
DNA: TGTGCCAGCAGCGTAAATGGCGGTCTGGCTTTCTTT

V: TRBV30
D: NA
size: NA
J: TRBJ1-1
CDR3: CAWSRQRNTEAFF
DNA: TGTGCCTGGAGCAGGCAGAGGAACACTGAAGCTTTCTTT

V: TRBV5-4
D: TRBD1
size: NA
J: TRBJ1-2
CDR3: CASSWDRGQSGYTF
DNA: TGTGCCAGCAGCTGGGACAGGGGGCAAAGTGGCTACACCTTC

V: TRBV5-6
D: TRBD2
size: NA
J: TRBJ2-3
CDR3: CASSLGGGGSTDTQYF
DNA: TGTGCCAGCAGCTTGGGCGGGGGGGGGAGCACAGATACGCAGTATTTT

V: TRBV30
D: NA
size: NA
J: TRBJ2-3
CDR3: CAWSARGWDTQYF
DNA: TGTGCCTGGAGCGCCCGGGGATGGGATACGCAGTATTTT

V: TRBV6-5
D: TRBD1
size: NA
J: TRBJ2-5
CDR3: CASSYSITGGSETQYF
DNA: TGTGCCAGCAGTTACTCGATAACAGGGGGCTCCGAGACCCAGTACTTC